Shown below are 18 T cell receptor beta chains from a single sample sequenced in a study of shared clonotypes between healthy human individuals. Clones were sequenced by immunoSEQ multiplex PCR, and TCRdb holds only the in-frame ones, with some missing. The sample contains 2 million or so clones, roughly 95% of which appear only once. The sample consisted of naive CD4+ T cells sorted from blood. Indicated subset: CD45RA+ positively selected. These receptors came from a young man in good health.

The rearrangement links TRBV11-2 to TRBJ1-6; D ambiguous. Per germline, CDR1 SGHAT and CDR2 FQNNGV. This CDR3 comprises 18 residues. V was clipped by 0 bases and J by 0 bases, with 12 bases between them. Here the CDR3 reads CASSLEQAWGSYNSPLHF. In nucleotides, the CDR3 is TGTGCCAGCAGCTTAGAGCAAGCATGGGGCTCCTATAATTCACCCCTCCACTTT.

The chain couples TRBV9 to TRBJ1-6; D is unresolved. Germline lookup yields CDR1 SGDLS and CDR2 YYNGEE. Trimming took off 0 bases at V and 6 bases at J, with 10 bases between the two ends. The CDR3 length is 15 residues. CDR3 loop: CASSVGAGSNSPLHF. CDR3 DNA sequence: TGTGCCAGCAGCGTAGGTGCCGGGAGTAATTCACCCCTCCACTTT.

The count of this clone is one. The CDR3 DNA sequence: TGTGCCAGCTCACCTGTTGGATTAGCCCAAGAGACCCAGTACTTC. Amino acids: CASSPVGLAQETQYF. The chain combines TRBV18 with TRBJ2-5; D unresolved. Per the germline V gene, CDR1 is KGHSH and CDR2 is LQKENI. Trimming stripped 3 bases from V and 1 base from J, with 12 bases between. CDR3 length: 15 amino acids.

The chain carries TRBV5-1 and TRBJ2-5, with no clear D. This CDR3 spans 15 amino acids. Germline V gene sequence: CDR1 SGHRS, CDR2 YFSETQ. V was pared by 0 bases and J by 2 bases, with 11 bases between. The CDR3 loop reads CASSLAPRGQETQYF. The CDR3 bases are TGCGCCAGCAGCTTGGCCCCTAGAGGTCAAGAGACCCAGTACTTC.

V is TRBV6-6 and J is TRBJ2-7; D may be TRBD1 (5 bases). Trimming pared 8 bases from V and 3 bases from J, leaving 11 bases between. This CDR3 comprises 12 residues. Germline V CDR1 and CDR2: MNHNY, SVGAGI (reference sequence). CDR3 sequence: CASATGGYEQYF. CDR3 coding DNA: TGTGCCAGCGCAACAGGCGGCTACGAGCAGTACTTC.

V usage is TRBV4-1 and J usage is TRBJ2-7; TRBD1 agrees at 8 bases. V was clipped by 1 base and J by 0 bases; unmatched bases: 11. Germline CDR1 reads MGHRA; CDR2 reads YSYEKL. CDR3 size: 18 residues. The CDR3, as DNA: TGCGCCAGCAGCCAAGGAAGTCAGGGGGCGACCCTCTCCTACGAGCAGTACTTC. It codes for CASSQGSQGATLSYEQYF.

This clone showed up just once. This rearrangement joins TRBV7-2 to TRBJ1-2, with a possible D match to TRBD1 (5 bases). CDR3 size: 15 residues. Germline CDR1 reads SGHTA; CDR2 reads FQGNSA. V dropped 7 bases and J dropped 7 bases, with 22 bases sitting between them. The chain's CDR3 is CASTSKEGLRGGYTF. The CDR3 DNA sequence: TGTGCCAGCACTTCTAAGGAGGGGCTTAGAGGTGGCTACACCTTC.

This clone has just one count. This chain joins TRBV11-2 and TRBJ1-1; weak D call: TRBD1 (6 bases). This CDR3 spans 16 amino acids. Germline V lookup: CDR1 SGHAT, CDR2 FQNNGV. V dropped 5 bases and J dropped 1 base, with 17 bases sitting between them. The CDR3 DNA is TGTGCCAGCAGCCGCGGAGGGCAGGGGCCGAACACTGAAGCTTTCTTT. As protein: CASSRGGQGPNTEAFF.

CDR3 protein: CASSQEPPPNTGELFF. CDR3 in DNA: TGCGCCAGCAGCCAAGAACCCCCCCCGAACACCGGGGAGCTGTTTTTT. V is TRBV4-1 and J is TRBJ2-2; D uncertain. Between the trimmed V and J ends, which lost 0 bases and 0 bases, there was a span of 8 bases. Germline assignment: CDR1 MGHRA and CDR2 YSYEKL. CDR3 length: 16 amino acids.

This chain connects TRBV6-5 to TRBJ2-2; D gene uncertain. Trimming stripped 0 bases from V and 1 base from J, with 9 bases between. Germline values: CDR1 MNHEY, CDR2 SVGAGI. The CDR3 consists of 16 residues. The CDR3: CASSYSWIRNTGELFF. The CDR3 bases are TGTGCCAGCAGTTACTCATGGATTAGGAACACCGGGGAGCTGTTTTTT.

The chain uses TRBV10-3 and TRBJ2-7; D may be TRBD1 (6 bases). This CDR3 contains 16 residues. V gave up 3 bases and J gave up 3 bases, with 18 bases separating them. From germline, CDR1 is ENHRY and CDR2 SYGVKD. In DNA form, the CDR3 reads TGTGCCATCAGTGAAGGAGAGGACAGTAGATTCTACGAGCAGTACTTC. This translates into CAISEGEDSRFYEQYF.

This clone was seen a single time. V gene TRBV2 combines with J gene TRBJ2-6; no clear D. The germline gives CDR1 SNHLY, CDR2 FYNNEI. The CDR3 consists of 15 residues. V lost 7 bases and J 0 bases, leaving 10 bases between the germline ends. The CDR3 loop reads CASKRYSSGANVLTF. The CDR3 coding sequence is TGTGCCAGCAAAAGGTACTCCTCTGGGGCCAACGTCCTGACTTTC.

The V and J genes are TRBV5-1 and TRBJ2-7; a weak D match, TRBD1 (5 bases). Germline CDR1 reads SGHRS; CDR2 reads YFSETQ. The CDR3 is made up of 12 amino acids. V lost 2 bases to trimming and J lost 6 bases, with 9 bases between them. The CDR3 protein is CASSFTGGEQYF. The CDR3 nucleotides read TGCGCCAGCAGCTTTACAGGTGGCGAGCAGTACTTC.

The chain has TRBV18 and TRBJ1-4; D call uncertain. The CDR3 extends over 12 amino acids. The V gene's germline CDR1 is KGHSH and CDR2 LQKENI. The V end was cut by 2 bases, the J end by 2 bases, with 0 bases between. The CDR3 coding sequence is TGTGCCAGCTCACCAACTAATGAAAAACTGTTTTTT. It codes for CASSPTNEKLFF.

The chain has TRBV9 and TRBJ2-2; maybe TRBD2 (5 bases). This CDR3 comprises 15 residues. The germline CDR1 and CDR2 sequences are SGDLS and YYNGEE. Between the trimmed V and J ends, which lost 1 base and 4 bases, there was a span of 11 bases. The CDR3 spells CASSVSAVITGELFF. CDR3 nucleotide sequence: TGTGCCAGCAGCGTATCAGCGGTGATCACCGGGGAGCTGTTTTTT.

The chain uses TRBV4-1 and TRBJ2-5; 8 bases fit TRBD1. With 2 bases clipped from V and 2 bases from J, the junction kept 4 bases outside the gene matches. The CDR3 runs to 15 residues. Germline loops: CDR1 MGHRA, CDR2 YSYEKL. The CDR3 bases are TGCGCCAGCAGCCAACAGGACAGGGCTCAAGAGACCCAGTACTTC. Residues: CASSQQDRAQETQYF.

The chain employs TRBV5-6 and TRBJ1-5; 8 bases line up with TRBD1. CDR1 SGHDT and CDR2 YYEEEE come from the germline V gene. Trimming removed 4 bases from V and 0 bases from J; junction bases left unmatched: 6. The CDR3 loop spans 16 amino acids. As DNA, the CDR3 is TGTGCCAGCAGCCTCGGGACAGGAATTAGCAATCAGCCCCAGCATTTT. The encoded protein is CASSLGTGISNQPQHF.

The V and J genes are TRBV7-9 and TRBJ2-5; the D is unclear. The germline CDR1 and CDR2 sequences are SEHNR and FQNEAQ (reference sequence). The CDR3 runs 15 residues. The germline V and J ends were trimmed by 0 bases and 1 base, with 9 bases remaining between them. The chain's CDR3 is CASSLAAGPQETQYF. For the CDR3, the DNA is TGTGCCAGCAGCTTAGCCGCCGGGCCCCAAGAGACCCAGTACTTC.